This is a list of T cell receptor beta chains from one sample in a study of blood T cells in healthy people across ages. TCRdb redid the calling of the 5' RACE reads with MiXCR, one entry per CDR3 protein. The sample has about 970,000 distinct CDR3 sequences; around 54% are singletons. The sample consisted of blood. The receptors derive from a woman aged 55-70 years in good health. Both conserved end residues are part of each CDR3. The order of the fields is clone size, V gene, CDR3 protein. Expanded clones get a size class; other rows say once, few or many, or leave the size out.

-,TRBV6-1,CASRGDNSGANVLTF
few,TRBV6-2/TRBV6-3,CASSYGSGRFREQYF
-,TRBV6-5,CASSRAGDNSPLHF
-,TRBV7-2,CASSLQGAGGRYTDTQYF
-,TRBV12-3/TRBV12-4,CASSFDTEQYF
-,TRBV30,CAWSRGFQERTDTQYF
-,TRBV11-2,CASSPKGLAGADTQYF
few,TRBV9,CASSSGLAEAWYEQYF
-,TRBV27,CASSLSGGKTQYF
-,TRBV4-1,CAGSRLGGGRQHF
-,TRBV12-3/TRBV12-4,CASSPGTTRYNEQFF
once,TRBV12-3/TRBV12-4,CASRLEGLAGSSYEQYF
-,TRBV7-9,CASTAEGHHNTYEQYF
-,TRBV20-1,CSARDIAYGYTF
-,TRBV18,CASSPPGTRTNEQFF
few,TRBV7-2,CASSLTRGGREQYF
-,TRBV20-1,CSARVASGRVDTQYF
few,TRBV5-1,CASRIAGDTGELFF
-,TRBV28,CASSLGAGANTEAFF
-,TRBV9,CASSVAAGRSYEQYF
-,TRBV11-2,CASSPSRAAGSYEQYF
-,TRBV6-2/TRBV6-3,CASSYGGGIGEETQYF
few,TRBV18,CASSPGMDNSPLHF
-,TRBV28,CASTPSGSGAYNEQYF
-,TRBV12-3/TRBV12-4,CASSKRQNNQPQHF
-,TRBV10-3,CAIQAGSSYEQYF
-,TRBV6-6,CASSDSANSPLHF
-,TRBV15,CATSRPRAGIRSEKLFF
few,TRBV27,CASSSPSGLAGADTQYF
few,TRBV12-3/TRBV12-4,CASSLAGWEGYTF
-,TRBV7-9,CASSSGELVAGLYEQFF
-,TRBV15,CATSGRAQETQYF
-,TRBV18,CASSSQGAGAKNIQYF
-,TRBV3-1,CASSHSGRARGTQYF
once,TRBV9,CASSVVVGGSYNEQYF
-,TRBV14,CASSPWTGTDNEKLFF
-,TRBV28,CASTGLARPPSEQFF
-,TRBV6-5,CASSPLWTGGYEKLFF
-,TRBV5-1,CASGKDSPTKGSSEQYF
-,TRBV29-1,CSVGLAGGHEQYF
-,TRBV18,CASFGPNYGYTF
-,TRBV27,CASSLWDRGGNEQFF
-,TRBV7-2,CASSLPRQGRDTQYF
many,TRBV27,CASSFVGAGANVLTF
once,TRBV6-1,CASSTSGQDQPQHF
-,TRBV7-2,CASSLSTSGRPYNEQFF
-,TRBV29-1,CSVSTQYF
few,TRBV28,CASTLGQGWTEAFF
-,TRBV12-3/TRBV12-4,CASSSVTSNYGYTF
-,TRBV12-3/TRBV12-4,CAPPGETQYF
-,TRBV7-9,CASSLRDFYEQYF
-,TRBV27,CASSGTRASYEQYF
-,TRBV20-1,CSAAGSDTQYF
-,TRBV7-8,CASSLAFPNTGELFF